The 2 T cell receptor beta chains reported below all come from one sample, sequenced in a study of blood T cells in healthy people across ages. Then a second PCR, running roughly 7 to 11 cycles, was carried out with a sample-barcoded 5' primer and a J-beta primer mix. TCRdb reprocessed the 5' RACE reads via MiXCR and lists one record per CDR3 protein. The sample lists 800,000 to 950,000 distinct CDR3 sequences, 35% to 40% seen once, with 10% to 15% in the top ten. Sequencing was carried out using blood. The receptors stem from a man aged 18 to 30 in good health.

Note on this clonotype: A read error may explain this, as a much larger clone is one base away. The chain is built from TRBV7-9 and TRBJ2-7; 7 bases align to TRBD2. The CDR3 is made up of 17 amino acids. Trimming took 2 bases from V and 7 from J; bases not matched to a gene: 17. The germline CDR1 and CDR2 sequences are SEHNR and FQNEAQ (reference sequence). CDR3 protein: CASSLTLGLAVLNEQYF. The CDR3 nucleotides read TGTGCCAGCAGCTTAACCCTAGGTCTAGCGGTCTTGAATGAGCAGTACTTC.

As to this clonotype: One junction end disagrees with the germline gene, perhaps due to a read error. The genes are TRBV20-1 and TRBJ2-2; TRBD1 or TRBD2 may be the D gene (5 bases each). CDR1 and CDR2 (germline): DFQATT, SNEGSKA (reference sequence). The length of the CDR3 is 14 residues. In DNA form, the CDR3 reads TGTAGTGCTAGGCTCTCAGGGCGGGCCGGGGAGCTGTTTTTT. Encoded protein: CSARLSGRAGELFF.